This T cell receptor (beta chain) was sequenced for a study of blood T cell repertoires in COVID-19. The data were produced by immunoSEQ multiplex PCR, yet TCRdb's version contains in-frame clones alone and is incomplete. Of fewer than 200,000 clones in the sample, roughly 76% were seen once. Germline CDR1 reads MNHNS; CDR2 reads SASEGT. V lost 3 bases to trimming and J lost 6 bases, with 18 bases between them. The CDR3 is made up of 15 amino acids. Sequenced: peripheral blood. The chain recombines TRBV6-1 with TRBJ2-7, with D perhaps TRBD1 (6 bases). This receptor was taken from a woman in her thirties or forties with COVID-19, enrolled during active disease. The chain's CDR3 is CASSDTGNVYSEQYF. CDR3 coding DNA: TGTGCCAGCAGTGATACAGGGAATGTGTATTCCGAGCAGTACTTC.